A single sample gave rise to the 31 T cell receptor beta chains below, sequenced in a study of T-cell reconstitution after alpha-beta-depleted transplantation in children. Researchers prepared the TCRbeta library using unique molecular identifiers, the study reports. One entry per CDR3 protein, called by TCRdb with MiXCR from the PCR reads. This sample yields roughly 500,000 distinct CDR3 sequences, of which 30% to 35% are seen a single time; roughly 2.5% belongs to the top ten. This specimen was PBMCs from the stem cell graft donor, taken from the stem cell graft. These receptors were obtained from a human donor who donated a stem cell graft to a child with aplastic anemia.

This clonotype was observed a few times. The J gene is TRBJ1-1, the V gene TRBV12-3 or TRBV12-4, with 7 nucleotides matching TRBD1. The trim removed 5 bases at V and 1 base at J, leaving 10 bases unmatched. The CDR3 covers 16 residues. CDR3 DNA: TGTGCCAGCAGTCCGGGACAGAAGGACCAGAACACTGAAGCTTTCTTT. This sequence encodes CASSPGQKDQNTEAFF.

CDR3 region: CASSPGHDLGETQYF. The CDR3 nucleotides are TGTGCCAGCAGCCCGGGGCACGACCTAGGGGAGACCCAGTACTTC. This sequence joins TRBV7-9 and TRBJ2-5, with D perhaps assigned TRBD1 or TRBD2 (5 bases each). CDR3 length equals 15 residues. The germline gives CDR1 SEHNR, CDR2 FQNEAQ (reference sequence). Trimming cost V 5 bases and J 5 bases, with 18 bases left between them.

The sample holds many counts of this clonotype. The V call is TRBV7-9, the J call TRBJ1-3; D is unclear. Per the germline V gene, CDR1 is SEHNR and CDR2 is FQNEAQ (reference sequence). The germline V and J ends were trimmed by 6 bases and 4 bases, with 13 bases remaining between them. The CDR3 runs to 14 residues. This CDR3 reads CASSLQGSGNTIYF. CDR3 DNA: TGTGCCAGCAGTTTACAAGGGTCGGGAAACACCATATATTTT. The whole variable domain, filled in from reference TRBV7-9 and TRBJ1-3, reads DTGVSQNPRHKITKRGQNVTFRCDPISEHNRLYWYRQTLGQGPEFLTYFQNEAQLEKSRLLSDRFSAERPKGSFSTLEIQRTEQGDSAMYLCASSLQGSGNTIYFGEGSWLTVV.

The gene calls are TRBV9 and TRBJ2-7; D is undetermined. From germline, CDR1 is SGDLS and CDR2 YYNGEE. V dropped 0 bases and J dropped 7 bases, with 14 bases sitting between them. The CDR3 is made up of 14 amino acids. The CDR3 sequence is CASSVDQNGWEQYF. As DNA, the CDR3 is TGTGCCAGCAGCGTAGATCAGAACGGATGGGAGCAGTACTTC.

The rearrangement uses TRBV29-1 and TRBJ2-5; D is unresolved. The CDR3 spans 16 residues. Germline CDR1 and CDR2: SQVTM and ANQGSEA. V dropped 7 bases and J dropped 2 bases, with 23 bases sitting between them. CDR3 sequence: CSAYPGETALQETQYF. CDR3 DNA: TGCAGCGCGTACCCTGGGGAAACGGCCTTGCAAGAGACCCAGTACTTC.

This chain uses TRBV5-1 with TRBJ1-6, with TRBD1 as a possible D gene (5 bases). Germline CDR1 and CDR2: SGHRS and YFSETQ. V gave up 4 bases and J gave up 8 bases, with 16 bases separating them. The CDR3 has 15 residues. CDR3 DNA sequence: TGCGCCAGCAGCCCCCAAAGCAGGGCGGATTCACCCCTCCACTTT. It specifies CASSPQSRADSPLHF.

The J gene is TRBJ2-2, the V gene TRBV11-2; 13 nucleotides line up with TRBD2. V was pared by 6 bases and J by 6 bases, with 4 bases of the junction left unmatched. This CDR3 is built from 15 residues. Looked up from germline, CDR1 is SGHAT and CDR2 is FQNNGV. CDR3 nucleotides: TGTGCCAGCAGGCGGACTAGCGGGAGCGCCGGGGAGCTGTTTTTT. Residues: CASRRTSGSAGELFF.

This clonotype was seen a handful of times. V and J are TRBV20-1 and TRBJ1-5, with 9 bases matching TRBD1. The CDR3 covers 15 residues. V trimming: 0 bases; J trimming: 8 bases; junction bases outside the gene matches: 8. Germline CDR1 and CDR2: DFQATT and SNEGSKA (reference sequence). The CDR3 sequence: CSARDPRTGVEPQHF. CDR3 DNA: TGCAGTGCTAGAGATCCCCGGACAGGGGTAGAGCCCCAGCATTTT.

The CDR3 spells CSVARDITDTQYF. The DNA of the CDR3 is TGCAGCGTTGCCAGAGACATCACAGATACGCAGTATTTT. V and J are TRBV29-1 and TRBJ2-3; D is uncertain. The germline gives CDR1 SQVTM, CDR2 ANQGSEA. The CDR3 has 13 amino acids. Trimming removed 4 bases from V and 2 bases from J, with 10 bases in between.

The V and J genes are TRBV4-1 and TRBJ2-4, with TRBD2 identical over 7 bases. In germline, CDR1 is MGHRA, CDR2 YSYEKL. V lost 5 bases to trimming and J lost 0 bases; unmatched junction nucleotides: 10. This CDR3 has 17 amino acids. CDR3 DNA: TGCGCCAGCAGCGGCCGGGACTATCCCATAGCCAAAAACATTCAGTACTTC. Amino acid sequence: CASSGRDYPIAKNIQYF.

The chain uses TRBV7-2 and TRBJ1-5; D gene uncertain. Germline V lookup: CDR1 SGHTA, CDR2 FQGNSA. The CDR3 consists of 15 residues. The V gene lost 2 bases and the J gene lost 7 bases, with 15 bases spanning the gap. CDR3 loop: CASSLLGIGGQPQHF. The CDR3 DNA sequence: TGTGCCAGCAGCTTACTGGGCATCGGCGGGCAGCCCCAGCATTTT.

The chain employs TRBV27 and TRBJ1-5; perhaps TRBD1 as D (5 bases). Trimming shortened V by 0 bases and J by 3 bases, and 9 bases separated the two germline ends. This CDR3 comprises 15 residues. Germline values: CDR1 MNHEY, CDR2 SMNVEV (reference sequence). The DNA for the CDR3 is TGTGCCAGCAGTTTATCGGCAGGGTTCAATCAGCCCCAGCATTTT. Its protein is CASSLSAGFNQPQHF.

The chain employs TRBV25-1 and TRBJ1-2; D is perhaps TRBD1 (5 bases). The CDR3 contains 15 residues. Germline V gene data show CDR1 as MGHDK and CDR2 as SYGVNS. V dropped 3 bases and J dropped 5 bases, with 16 bases sitting between them. The CDR3, as DNA: TGTGCCAGCAGTGATCCACCGGGGCCCTCGTATGGCTACACCTTC. As protein: CASSDPPGPSYGYTF.

The V gene is TRBV6-1, the J gene TRBJ2-5; D possibly uses TRBD1 or TRBD2 (5 bases each). V was cut by 3 bases and J by 8 bases, with 13 bases left in between. Germline loops: CDR1 MNHNS, CDR2 SASEGT. The CDR3 extends over 13 amino acids. The CDR3 here is CASSEAGTDTQYF. The CDR3 nucleotides read TGTGCCAGCAGTGAGGCCGGGACGGATACCCAGTACTTC.

The chain has TRBV27 and TRBJ2-7; 10 nucleotides align to TRBD2. CDR1 and CDR2 from the germline V gene are MNHEY and SMNVEV (reference sequence). V trimming: 2 bases; J trimming: 2 bases; junction bases outside the gene matches: 6. CDR3 length equals 16 residues. This CDR3 reads CASSLSSSGSPYEQYF. CDR3 coding DNA: TGTGCCAGCAGTTTAAGCTCTAGCGGGAGCCCCTACGAGCAGTACTTC.

This clonotype was seen at least ten times. The junction shows a germline mismatch at one end, possibly a read error. The V gene is TRBV5-1, the J gene TRBJ2-1; 7 nucleotides agree with TRBD1. Germline assignment: CDR1 SGHRS and CDR2 YFSETQ. This CDR3 is 12 amino acids long. The CDR3 coding sequence is TGTGCCAGCAGACAGGGTTACAATGAGCAGTTCTTC. Translation: CASRQGYNEQFF.

This chain links TRBV27 with TRBJ2-3, with D perhaps matching TRBD1 or TRBD2 (5 bases each). V gave up 3 bases and J gave up 3 bases, with 7 bases separating them. The CDR3 is 13 amino acids. Germline loops: CDR1 MNHEY, CDR2 SMNVEV (reference sequence). CDR3 region: CASSLGETDTQYF. The CDR3 DNA reads as TGTGCCAGCAGTTTGGGGGAGACAGATACGCAGTATTTT.

The chain links TRBV19 to TRBJ1-5, with D unclear. V dropped 2 bases and J dropped 0 bases, with 5 bases sitting between them. The germline gives CDR1 LNHDA, CDR2 SQIVND (reference sequence). This CDR3 comprises 14 residues. DNA for the CDR3: TGTGCCAGTAGTATATCAGATAGCAATCAGCCCCAGCATTTT. Residues: CASSISDSNQPQHF.

This chain connects TRBV7-8 to TRBJ2-7; 14 positions agree with TRBD2. The V gene's germline CDR1 is SGHVS and CDR2 FQNEAQ. This CDR3 region has 18 residues. J lost 0 bases, V lost 1 base, and 5 bases had no gene match. The CDR3: CASSLVGTSGRGSYEQYV. The CDR3 region has the DNA TGTGCCAGCAGCTTAGTTGGGACTAGCGGGAGAGGCTCCTACGAGCAGTACGTC.

The genes are TRBV29-1 and TRBJ1-1; 7 bases are shared with TRBD1. J lost 4 bases, V lost 4 bases, and 3 bases had no gene match. The CDR3 has 12 residues. The germline CDR1 and CDR2 sequences are SQVTM and ANQGSEA. The CDR3, as DNA: TGCAGCGTTGGAAACAGGGGCACTGAAGCTTTCTTT. As protein: CSVGNRGTEAFF.

This chain joins TRBV6-1 and TRBJ1-2; no reliable D call. Germline assignment: CDR1 MNHNS and CDR2 SASEGT. This CDR3 has 13 residues. Trimming removed 6 bases from V and 3 bases from J, with 11 bases in between. DNA of the CDR3: TGTGCCAGCAGCCCTCTGGTTCACTATGGCTACACCTTC. Translation gives CASSPLVHYGYTF.

In this sample, this clonotype turned up a few times. V and J are TRBV2 and TRBJ2-1, with a tentative D call TRBD1 (5 bases). The germline V gene has CDR1 SNHLY and CDR2 FYNNEI. This CDR3 spans 14 amino acids. The ends were cut back, 5 bases at V and 7 bases at J, with 15 bases in the middle. CDR3 region: CASSQGIVRNEQFF. DNA of the CDR3: TGTGCCAGCAGTCAGGGAATTGTAAGGAATGAGCAGTTCTTC.

This clonotype was seen only a few times. This rearrangement joins TRBV6-2 or TRBV6-3 to TRBJ2-5; possible D gene TRBD1, 6 bases. The CDR3 contains 14 residues. Trimming removed 2 bases at V and 4 bases at J, with 11 bases between. The V gene's germline CDR1 is MNHEY and CDR2 SVGEGT. The CDR3 loop is CASSYRQGSETQYF. The CDR3 DNA sequence: TGTGCCAGCAGTTACCGCCAGGGGTCAGAGACCCAGTACTTC.

There are a few counts of this clonotype. The gene calls are TRBV11-2 and TRBJ2-7; D could derive from TRBD1 or TRBD2 (11 bases each). The CDR3 length is 19 residues. CDR1 SGHAT and CDR2 FQNNGV come from the germline V gene. Trimming shortened V by 5 bases and J by 2 bases, and 28 bases separated the two germline ends. DNA for the CDR3: TGTGCCAGCAGCCCCAAGGACAGGGGGCGTAGCGGGAGGGCCTACGAGCAGTACTTC. Translating gives CASSPKDRGRSGRAYEQYF.

This clonotype was seen a few times. The chain uses TRBV7-2 and TRBJ1-2; weak D call: TRBD1 (6 bases). V lost 5 bases and J lost 5, with 15 bases in between. This CDR3 region has 14 residues. CDR1 SGHTA and CDR2 FQGNSA come from the germline V gene. CDR3 DNA sequence: TGTGCCAGCAGCGTTACAGGGCTGAATTATGGCTACACCTTC. Amino acids: CASSVTGLNYGYTF.

This clonotype has just a few counts. The rearrangement links TRBV12-3 or TRBV12-4 to TRBJ1-6; D gene uncertain. V was trimmed by 2 bases and J by 7 bases, leaving 9 bases between them. CDR3 length: 14 amino acids. CDR3 DNA: TGTGCCAGCAGTTTAAACGATGGGAATTCACCCCTCCACTTT. The encoded protein is CASSLNDGNSPLHF.

V gene TRBV5-1 combines with J gene TRBJ2-1; TRBD1 aligns across 9 bases. There are 13 residues in the CDR3. With V trimmed by 5 bases and J by 5 bases, 2 bases remained unmatched. Germline loops: CDR1 SGHRS, CDR2 YFSETQ. Here the CDR3 reads CASRRDRDNEQFF. The CDR3 DNA reads as TGCGCCAGCAGACGGGACAGGGACAATGAGCAGTTCTTC.

V and J are TRBV29-1 and TRBJ1-5; 8 nucleotides agree with TRBD1. Trimming at V came to 6 bases and at J to 2 bases, leaving 6 bases not matched to a gene. The germline V gene encodes CDR1 SQVTM and CDR2 ANQGSEA. This CDR3 is built from 14 residues. CDR3 DNA sequence: TGCAGCGTATCGACAGGGGCTGGCAATCAGCCCCAGCATTTT. Translating it yields CSVSTGAGNQPQHF.

The gene calls are TRBV7-2 and TRBJ1-1; 8 nucleotides line up with TRBD1. V was pared by 5 bases and J by 0 bases, with 8 bases of the junction left unmatched. The CDR3 length is 16 residues. Germline assignment: CDR1 SGHTA and CDR2 FQGNSA. CDR3 in amino acids: CASSTRTTGVNTEAFF. The CDR3 DNA reads as TGTGCCAGCAGCACGCGAACGACAGGGGTGAACACTGAAGCTTTCTTT.

The V and J genes are TRBV6-1 and TRBJ2-7; D ambiguous. The germline V gene has CDR1 MNHNS and CDR2 SASEGT. This CDR3 has 11 amino acids. V lost 6 bases and J lost 4, with 7 bases in between. This chain's CDR3 is CASRDRYEQYV. The CDR3, as DNA: TGTGCCAGCAGAGACCGATACGAGCAGTACGTC.

The chain uses TRBV7-8 and TRBJ2-1; D possibly corresponds to TRBD2 (5 bases). This CDR3 is 15 amino acids long. V was clipped by 2 bases and J by 4 bases, with 12 bases between them. CDR1 and CDR2 from the germline V gene are SGHVS and FQNEAQ. CDR3 in DNA: TGTGCCAGCAGCTTACCGACTACTTATTACAATGAGCAGTTCTTC. Its translation is CASSLPTTYYNEQFF.